At least ten counts were recorded for the clone carrying this TCR beta chain. Antigen specificity is unknown. This CDR3 contains 13 residues. Between the trimmed V and J ends, which lost 5 bases and 3 bases, there was a span of 10 bases. The V gene's germline CDR1 is SQVTM and CDR2 ANQGSEA. This entry belongs to a study of neurological immune-mediated disorders. The time point: longitudinal time-point 2. Overall study findings and caveats: Patients with HTLV-1-associated myelopathy had the highest level of TCR clonal expansion, whereas patients with multiple sclerosis had the lowest level, falling beneath the level found in healthy controls.

5'RACE with 10-nucleotide random UMIs produced the cDNA. TCRdb itself ran the 5' RACE reads through MiXCR, one entry per CDR3 protein. The sample shows over 55,000 distinct CDR3 sequences, more than 7.5% of them seen only once. The rearrangement uses TRBV29-1 and TRBJ2-2; D remains unclear. The TCR sequence derives from a man aged 25-45 years in good health. The sequenced sample was PBMCs. In DNA, the CDR3 is TGCAGCGTTCTCCCCCTAGACACCGGGGAGCTGTTTTTT. Amino acids: CSVLPLDTGELFF.